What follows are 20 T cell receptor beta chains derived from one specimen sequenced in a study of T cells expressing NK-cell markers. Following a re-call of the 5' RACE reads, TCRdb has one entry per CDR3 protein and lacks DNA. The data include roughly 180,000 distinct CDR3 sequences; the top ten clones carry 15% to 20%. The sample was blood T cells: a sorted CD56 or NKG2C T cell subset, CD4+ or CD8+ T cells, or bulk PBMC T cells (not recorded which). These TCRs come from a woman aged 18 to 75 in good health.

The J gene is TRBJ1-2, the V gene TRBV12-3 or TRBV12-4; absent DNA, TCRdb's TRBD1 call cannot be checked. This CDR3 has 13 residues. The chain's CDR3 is CASTLGQGGGYTF.

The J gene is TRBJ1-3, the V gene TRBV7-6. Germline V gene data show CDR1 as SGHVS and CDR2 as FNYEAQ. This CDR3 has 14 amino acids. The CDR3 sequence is CASSSGAPGNTIYF.

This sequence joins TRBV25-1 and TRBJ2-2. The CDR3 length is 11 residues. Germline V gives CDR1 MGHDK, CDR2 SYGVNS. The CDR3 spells CASSEFGELFF.

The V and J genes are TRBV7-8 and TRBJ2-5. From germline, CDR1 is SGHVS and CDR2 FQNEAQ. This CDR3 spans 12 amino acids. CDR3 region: CASSLRSKTQYF. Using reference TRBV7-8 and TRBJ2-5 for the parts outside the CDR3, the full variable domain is GAGVSQSPRYKVAKRGQDVALRCDPISGHVSLFWYQQALGQGPEFLTYFQNEAQLDKSGLPSDRFFAERPEGSVSTLKIQRTQQEDSAVYLCASSLRSKTQYFGPGTRLLVL.

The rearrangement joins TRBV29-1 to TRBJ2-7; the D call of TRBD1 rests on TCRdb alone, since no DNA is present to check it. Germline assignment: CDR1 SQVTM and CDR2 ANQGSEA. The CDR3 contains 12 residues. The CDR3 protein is CSVGQGRYEQYF.

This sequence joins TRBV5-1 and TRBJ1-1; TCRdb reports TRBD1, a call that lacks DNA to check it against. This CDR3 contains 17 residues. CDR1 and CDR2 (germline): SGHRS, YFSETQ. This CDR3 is CASSLAGLIGGNTEAFF.

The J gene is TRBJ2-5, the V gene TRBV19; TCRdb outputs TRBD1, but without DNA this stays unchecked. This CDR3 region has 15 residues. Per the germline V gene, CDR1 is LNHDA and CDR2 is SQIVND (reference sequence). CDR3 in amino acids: CASSIGAPDPETQYF. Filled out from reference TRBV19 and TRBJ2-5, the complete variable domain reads DGGITQSPKYLFRKEGQNVTLSCEQNLNHDAMYWYRQDPGQGLRLIYYSQIVNDFQKGDIAEGYSVSREKKESFPLTVTSAQKNPTAFYLCASSIGAPDPETQYFGPGTRLLVL.

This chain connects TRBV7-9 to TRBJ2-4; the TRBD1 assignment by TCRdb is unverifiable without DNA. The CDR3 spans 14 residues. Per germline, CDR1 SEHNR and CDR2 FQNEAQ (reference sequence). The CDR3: CASSPGQGINIQYF.

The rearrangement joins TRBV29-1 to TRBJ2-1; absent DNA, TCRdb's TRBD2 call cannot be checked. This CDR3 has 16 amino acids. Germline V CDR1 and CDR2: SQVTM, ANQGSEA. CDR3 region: CSGDPIAGVSYNEQFF.

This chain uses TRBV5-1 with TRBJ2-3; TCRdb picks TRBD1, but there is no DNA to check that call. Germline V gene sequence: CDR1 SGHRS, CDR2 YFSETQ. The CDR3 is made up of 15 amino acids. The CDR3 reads CASSLEGPPGDTQYF.

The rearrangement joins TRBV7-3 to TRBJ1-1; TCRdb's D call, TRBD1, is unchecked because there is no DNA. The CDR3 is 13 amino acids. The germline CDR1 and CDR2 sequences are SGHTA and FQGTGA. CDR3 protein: CASKTGENTEAFF.

CDR3 loop: CASSLDFGTSARGEQYF. The chain has TRBV11-2 and TRBJ2-7; the TCRdb call, TRBD2, lacks DNA for checking. This CDR3 has 17 amino acids. Germline-derived CDR1 and CDR2 are SGHAT and FQNNGV.

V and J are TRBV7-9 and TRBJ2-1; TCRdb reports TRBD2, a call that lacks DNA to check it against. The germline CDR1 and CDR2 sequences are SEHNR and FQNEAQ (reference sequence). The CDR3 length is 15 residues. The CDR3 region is CASSSSGGDWGEQFF.

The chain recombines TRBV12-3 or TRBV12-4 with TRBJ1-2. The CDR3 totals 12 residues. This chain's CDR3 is CASSLRAGGYTF.

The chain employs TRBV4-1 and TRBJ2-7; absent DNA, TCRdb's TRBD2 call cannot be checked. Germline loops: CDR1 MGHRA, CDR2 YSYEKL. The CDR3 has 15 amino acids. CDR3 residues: CASSQDPDSFYEQYF.

CDR3: CASSQAKGNNSPLHF. The V call is TRBV4-2, the J call TRBJ1-6. The CDR3 consists of 15 residues. Germline CDR1 and CDR2: LGHNA and YNFKEQ.

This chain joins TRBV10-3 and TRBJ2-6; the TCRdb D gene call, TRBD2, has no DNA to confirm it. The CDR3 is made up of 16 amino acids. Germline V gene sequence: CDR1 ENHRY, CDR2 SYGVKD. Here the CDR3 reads CAISERAASGANVLTF.

CDR3 protein: CASSPGQSYNSPLHF. The chain combines TRBV3-1 with TRBJ1-6; without DNA, the TCRdb call of TRBD1 cannot be checked. The CDR3 extends over 15 amino acids. The germline V gene encodes CDR1 LGHDT and CDR2 YNNKEL (reference sequence).

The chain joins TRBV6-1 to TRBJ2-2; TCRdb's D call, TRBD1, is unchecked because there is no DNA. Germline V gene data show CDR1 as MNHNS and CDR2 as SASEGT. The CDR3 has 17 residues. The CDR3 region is CASSPAPGQPNTGELFF.

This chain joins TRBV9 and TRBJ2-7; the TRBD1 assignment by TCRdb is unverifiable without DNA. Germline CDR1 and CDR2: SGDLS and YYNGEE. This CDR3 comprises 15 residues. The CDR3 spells CASSPRDRDTYEQYF.